The 28 T cell receptor beta chains in this list originate from one sample, sequenced in a study of blood T cell repertoires in COVID-19. The method was immunoSEQ multiplex PCR; TCRdb's version includes in-frame clones alone and lacks a portion of them. Of fewer than 250,000 clones in the sample, approximately 80% were seen once. The sequenced sample was PBMCs or T cells enriched from blood (not recorded which). Receptor source: a woman aged 45-59 years with acute COVID-19.

This clone showed up just a few times. This sequence joins TRBV5-6 and TRBJ2-2; 9 nucleotides align to TRBD2. CDR1 SGHDT and CDR2 YYEEEE come from the germline V gene. The trim removed 4 bases at V and 7 bases at J, leaving 14 bases unmatched. The CDR3 runs 17 residues. The CDR3 loop reads CASSPAGREGLSGELFF. The CDR3 DNA follows: TGTGCCAGCAGCCCTGCTGGGCGGGAGGGCCTTAGCGGGGAGCTGTTTTTT.

V usage is TRBV7-2 and J usage is TRBJ1-4; the match to TRBD1 covers 7 bases. V shed 7 bases and J 7 bases; nucleotides not matched to a gene: 9. The CDR3 contains 14 residues. Per germline, CDR1 SGHTA and CDR2 FQGNSA. For the CDR3, the DNA is TGTGCCAGCACCCAGACAGGGCGATTTGAAAAACTGTTTTTT. Encoded protein: CASTQTGRFEKLFF. The entire variable domain, with the rest obtained from reference TRBV7-2 and TRBJ1-4, is as follows: GAGVSQSPSNKVTEKGKDVELRCDPISGHTALYWYRQSLGQGLEFLIYFQGNSAPDKSGLPSDRFSAERTGGSVSTLTIQRTQQEDSAVYLCASTQTGRFEKLFFGSGTQLSVL.

The chain carries TRBV10-3 and TRBJ1-6; TRBD1 agrees at 7 bases. V gave up 5 bases and J gave up 7 bases; unmatched junction bases: 8. The CDR3 totals 15 residues. In germline, CDR1 is ENHRY, CDR2 SYGVKD. CDR3 DNA: TGTGCCATCAGTACGGACAGGCCGGGGAATTCACCCCTCCACTTT. This sequence encodes CAISTDRPGNSPLHF.

This chain links TRBV6-2 or TRBV6-3 with TRBJ2-3; TRBD2 matches 12 bases. The germline V gene encodes CDR1 MNHEY and CDR2 SVGEGT. Germline trimming cut 6 bases from V and 3 bases from J; bases unmatched to any gene: 7. The CDR3 length is 16 residues. DNA of the CDR3: TGTGCCAGCAGCCCTGGGACTAGCGGGTTAACAGATACGCAGTATTTT. This translates into CASSPGTSGLTDTQYF.

The genes are TRBV6-5 and TRBJ1-6; D is unclear. The CDR3 extends over 15 amino acids. The ends were cut back, 2 bases at V and 8 bases at J, with 13 bases in the middle. CDR1 and CDR2 from the germline V gene are MNHEY and SVGAGI. CDR3 protein: CASSYGERGDSPLHF. The CDR3 DNA sequence: TGTGCCAGCAGTTACGGCGAACGAGGCGATTCACCCCTCCACTTT.

The V call is TRBV19, the J call TRBJ1-1; D unclear. V was cut by 1 base and J by 1 base, with 7 bases left in between. Looked up from germline, CDR1 is LNHDA and CDR2 is SQIVND (reference sequence). This CDR3 region has 14 residues. CDR3 in DNA: TGTGCCAGTAGTATAGGTATTCCGAACACTGAAGCTTTCTTT. Amino acids: CASSIGIPNTEAFF.

The chain links TRBV7-2 to TRBJ2-5, with a tentative D call TRBD2 (7 bases). Per the germline V gene, CDR1 is SGHTA and CDR2 is FQGNSA. The CDR3 covers 15 residues. V gave up 0 bases and J gave up 4 bases, with 12 bases separating them. Written as DNA, the CDR3 is TGTGCCAGCAGCTTAGCGGGGGGGCCGCGAGAGACCCAGTACTTC. This translates into CASSLAGGPRETQYF.

This clone was seen a single time. V and J are TRBV7-9 and TRBJ1-1, with TRBD1 as a possible D gene (6 bases). This CDR3 is built from 12 residues. Germline CDR1 is SEHNR and CDR2 is FQNEAQ (reference sequence). Trimming left V 5 bases short and J 13 bases short, with 17 bases between. The CDR3 coding sequence is TGTGCCAGCAGCCTAAACGGACAGCGCGTTTTCTTT. Translated, it gives CASSLNGQRVFF.

The V and J genes are TRBV4-1 and TRBJ2-4, with 11 positions matching TRBD2. The CDR3 loop spans 16 amino acids. Trimming at V came to 6 bases and at J to 4 bases, leaving 8 bases not matched to a gene. Germline CDR1 is MGHRA and CDR2 is YSYEKL. The CDR3 coding sequence is TGCGCCAGCAGAAGACTAGCGGGGTTGGAGAAAAACATTCAGTACTTC. As protein: CASRRLAGLEKNIQYF.

The chain carries TRBV19 and TRBJ1-5; no clear D. CDR1 is LNHDA and CDR2 is SQIVND in the germline V gene (reference sequence). The CDR3 is 13 residues long. V was shortened by 5 bases and J by 5 bases, with 10 bases between the two germline ends. The CDR3 DNA follows: TGTGCCAGTAGTTTCGGGTTGGATCAGCCCCAGCATTTT. Translated: CASSFGLDQPQHF.

The rearrangement links TRBV10-3 to TRBJ2-7; weak D call: TRBD2 (5 bases). Germline-derived CDR1 and CDR2 are ENHRY and SYGVKD. The CDR3 is made up of 15 amino acids. Trimming removed 0 bases from V and 2 bases from J, with 11 bases in between. Here the CDR3 reads CAISESGGQTYEQYF. For the CDR3, the DNA is TGTGCCATCAGTGAGTCGGGCGGGCAGACCTACGAGCAGTACTTC.

The CDR3 loop is CASSPPEGRGEAFF. The CDR3 DNA follows: TGTGCCAGCAGTCCCCCGGAGGGAAGGGGTGAAGCTTTCTTT. V gene TRBV28 combines with J gene TRBJ1-1; tentative D call: TRBD1 (5 bases). The CDR3 sequence is 14 residues long. V lost 5 bases to trimming and J lost 7 bases, with 17 bases between them. Germline V gene sequence: CDR1 MDHEN, CDR2 SYDVKM.

In this sample, this clone turned up once. V usage is TRBV5-1 and J usage is TRBJ2-2; possibly TRBD2 for D (5 bases). The V gene lost 6 bases and the J gene lost 2 bases, with 14 bases spanning the gap. Germline V gene lookup returns CDR1 SGHRS and CDR2 YFSETQ. The length of the CDR3 is 15 residues. Here the CDR3 reads CASNSGLFNTGELFF. DNA for the CDR3: TGCGCCAGCAATTCTGGACTTTTCAACACCGGGGAGCTGTTTTTT. Supplemented by reference TRBV5-1 and TRBJ2-2, the full variable domain reads KAGVTQTPRYLIKTRGQQVTLSCSPISGHRSVSWYQQTPGQGLQFLFEYFSETQRNKGNFPGRFSGRQFSNSRSEMNVSTLELGDSALYLCASNSGLFNTGELFFGEGSRLTVL.

V and J are TRBV30 and TRBJ2-5; TRBD2 matches at 8 bases. This CDR3 is built from 14 residues. V dropped 0 bases and J dropped 9; count of bases not matched to a gene: 9. CDR1 and CDR2 (germline): GTSNPN, SVGIG (reference sequence). The CDR3 DNA reads TGTGCCTGGAGTGTAGGCCTAGCGGGTGAAGCCCAGTACTTC. Residues: CAWSVGLAGEAQYF.

This chain connects TRBV6-5 to TRBJ1-6; no clear D gene. The CDR3 has 15 amino acids. V was clipped by 5 bases and J by 0 bases, with 8 bases between them. CDR1 is MNHEY, CDR2 SVGAGI, per germline. The CDR3 spells CASSPMSSYNSPLHF. The CDR3 bases are TGTGCCAGCAGTCCCATGAGCTCCTATAATTCACCCCTCCACTTT.

This chain links TRBV28 with TRBJ1-5; D might be TRBD1 (5 bases). Trimming stripped 5 bases from V and 2 bases from J, with 16 bases between. CDR1 and CDR2 (germline): MDHEN, SYDVKM. The CDR3 totals 16 residues. The CDR3 reads CASSPQMGLRNQPQHF. CDR3 coding DNA: TGTGCCAGCAGTCCACAGATGGGGCTTCGCAATCAGCCCCAGCATTTT.

This chain connects TRBV7-9 to TRBJ1-1; a weak D match, TRBD1 (6 bases). This CDR3 spans 14 amino acids. Deletions cut 4 bases from V and 3 bases from J, with 12 bases between. Per germline, CDR1 SEHNR and CDR2 FQNEAQ (reference sequence). The CDR3 region is CASSSQGPHTEAFF. The DNA for the CDR3 is TGTGCCAGCAGCTCACAGGGTCCGCACACTGAAGCTTTCTTT.

This clone came up a few times. The chain combines TRBV2 with TRBJ2-5, with TRBD1 matching over 8 bases. V gave up 5 bases and J gave up 5 bases; unmatched junction bases: 7. The germline gives CDR1 SNHLY, CDR2 FYNNEI. The CDR3 is 14 residues long. CDR3 in DNA: TGTGCCAGCAGTCTTGGACAGGGCCTGGAGACCCAGTACTTC. This translates into CASSLGQGLETQYF.

J is TRBJ1-2 and V is TRBV6-2 or TRBV6-3; D not certain. Trimming left V 2 bases short and J 6 bases short, with 10 bases between. This CDR3 comprises 13 residues. Germline V gives CDR1 MNHEY, CDR2 SVGEGT. Here the CDR3 DNA reads TGTGCCAGCAGTTACCGGGGTATACATGGCTACACCTTC. This encodes CASSYRGIHGYTF.

The rearrangement links TRBV3-1 (or the pseudogene TRBV3-2) to TRBJ1-4; tentative D call: TRBD1 (5 bases). Deletions cut 6 bases from V and 11 bases from J, with 13 bases between. The CDR3 extends over 12 amino acids. CDR1 LGHDT and CDR2 YNNKEL come from the germline V gene (reference sequence). The CDR3 loop is CASRFQGGKLFF. CDR3 nucleotides: TGTGCCAGCAGGTTCCAGGGAGGGAAACTGTTTTTT.

The J gene is TRBJ2-1, the V gene TRBV6-1, with 7 bases matching TRBD2. This CDR3 has 18 amino acids. Germline CDR1 reads MNHNS; CDR2 reads SASEGT. The trim removed 3 bases at V and 4 bases at J, leaving 15 bases unmatched. The CDR3 spells CASSDSFARSGRYNEQFF. CDR3 in DNA: TGTGCCAGCAGTGATAGTTTCGCCCGTAGCGGGCGATACAATGAGCAGTTCTTC.

V is TRBV7-6 and J is TRBJ2-3; no firm D call. Germline values: CDR1 SGHVS, CDR2 FNYEAQ. The CDR3 is 13 amino acids. Trimming stripped 0 bases from V and 2 bases from J, with 3 bases between. The CDR3 nucleotides read TGTGCCAGCAGCTTAGCCCTCACAGATACGCAGTATTTT. It codes for CASSLALTDTQYF. The whole variable domain, filled in from reference TRBV7-6 and TRBJ2-3, reads GAGVSQSPRYKVTKRGQDVALRCDPISGHVSLYWYRQALGQGPEFLTYFNYEAQQDKSGLPNDRFSAERPEGSISTLTIQRTEQRDSAMYRCASSLALTDTQYFGPGTRLTVL.

This clone was seen only a few times. The chain is built from TRBV7-2 and TRBJ2-7, with D unclear. The CDR3 runs to 17 residues. The ends were cut back, 5 bases at V and 0 bases at J, with 20 bases in the middle. Germline V gene data show CDR1 as SGHTA and CDR2 as FQGNSA. CDR3 sequence reads: CASSLTLASTSSYEQYF. CDR3 coding DNA: TGTGCCAGCAGCCTTACCCTGGCTTCCACAAGCTCCTACGAGCAGTACTTC.

The V call is TRBV2, the J call TRBJ1-3; D is unclear. CDR1 and CDR2 from the germline V gene are SNHLY and FYNNEI. The CDR3 extends over 13 amino acids. Deletions cut 3 bases from V and 8 bases from J, with 11 bases between. In DNA form, the CDR3 reads TGTGCCAGCAGTGAGTTTGGGGAGGACACCATATATTTT. Translating gives CASSEFGEDTIYF.

This rearrangement joins TRBV20-1 to TRBJ1-5; the D is unclear. Looked up from germline, CDR1 is DFQATT and CDR2 is SNEGSKA (reference sequence). V lost 4 bases and J lost 4, with 2 bases in between. This CDR3 spans 10 amino acids. CDR3 bases: TGCAGTGCTATAAATCAGCCCCAGCATTTT. Translation: CSAINQPQHF.

The V call is TRBV7-2, the J call TRBJ2-3, with 8 positions matching TRBD2. The J segment lost 2 bases and the V segment lost 5 bases, leaving 12 bases of the junction unmatched. The CDR3 spans 17 residues. Germline V CDR1 and CDR2: SGHTA, FQGNSA. As DNA, the CDR3 is TGTGCCAGCAGCCGGTACGGACCGGGAGGGGCCACAGATACGCAGTATTTT. This sequence encodes CASSRYGPGGATDTQYF.

This chain uses TRBV11-2 with TRBJ2-5, with D unresolved. Trimming cost V 1 base and J 6 bases, with 6 bases left between them. The CDR3 has 12 residues. Germline CDR1 reads SGHAT; CDR2 reads FQNNGV. As DNA, the CDR3 is TGTGCCAGCAGCTTAGGCAGGCAGACCCAGTACTTC. Translation: CASSLGRQTQYF.

This rearrangement joins TRBV28 to TRBJ2-5; 9 nucleotides line up with TRBD2. This CDR3 is built from 15 residues. Germline trimming cut 8 bases from V and 1 base from J; bases unmatched to any gene: 8. CDR1 is MDHEN and CDR2 is SYDVKM in the germline V gene. The CDR3 is CASGRTSVLQETQYF. In DNA, the CDR3 is TGTGCCAGCGGGAGGACTAGCGTGCTCCAAGAGACCCAGTACTTC.